These 31 T cell receptor beta chains originate from one sample sequenced in a study of shared clonotypes between healthy human individuals. Using immunoSEQ multiplex PCR, the repertoire was profiled, and TCRdb retains in-frame clones only, with some absent. The repertoire holds about 2 million clones, with 90% to 95% as singletons. The sample comprised naive CD4+ T cells sorted from blood. Subset indicated: CD45RA+ positively selected. These receptors were collected from a man between 18 and 29 years old in good health.

The genes are TRBV6-5 and TRBJ1-1; no clear D gene. In germline, CDR1 is MNHEY, CDR2 SVGAGI. Trimming removed 5 bases from V and 1 base from J, with 11 bases in between. The CDR3 sequence is 14 residues long. CDR3 protein: CASSRTSQNTEAFF. Written as DNA, the CDR3 is TGTGCCAGCAGTCGGACGTCCCAGAACACTGAAGCTTTCTTT.

This clone has only one observation. The rearrangement joins TRBV19 to TRBJ1-2, with a weak D call TRBD1 (5 bases). The CDR3 has 17 amino acids. Per germline, CDR1 LNHDA and CDR2 SQIVND (reference sequence). Trimming shortened V by 1 base and J by 4 bases, and 19 bases separated the two germline ends. CDR3 coding DNA: TGTGCCAGTAGTATAGGCGGGGCAGGGCGACCCCTCTATGGCTACACCTTC. Translation: CASSIGGAGRPLYGYTF.

This chain connects TRBV5-1 to TRBJ1-2; no reliable D call. The CDR3 covers 14 residues. Trimming removed 4 bases at V and 4 bases at J, with 14 bases between. Looked up from germline, CDR1 is SGHRS and CDR2 is YFSETQ. The CDR3 nucleotides are TGCGCCAGCAGCCCTGGATTAGCTCCCTATGGCTACACCTTC. Translated, it gives CASSPGLAPYGYTF.

This chain's CDR3 is CASSAEAAYEQYF. The CDR3 DNA sequence: TGTGCCAGCAGTGCAGAGGCCGCCTACGAGCAGTACTTC. This chain joins TRBV6-4 and TRBJ2-7; D ambiguous. The CDR3 has 13 amino acids. CDR1 and CDR2 (germline): MRHNA, SNTAGT. V was pared by 4 bases and J by 2 bases, with 9 bases between.

The gene calls are TRBV19 and TRBJ2-3, with 8 positions matching TRBD1. Germline-derived CDR1 and CDR2 are LNHDA and SQIVND (reference sequence). CDR3 length equals 15 residues. V shed 6 bases, J shed 0 bases, and the junction held 5 bases outside the gene matches. The CDR3 DNA follows: TGTGCCAGTAGGAGCAGGGGGCCAAGCACAGATACGCAGTATTTT. As protein: CASRSRGPSTDTQYF.

CDR3 residues: CASSLGTSGRLGYNEQFF. The CDR3 coding sequence is TGTGCCAGCAGCTTAGGGACTAGCGGGAGGCTGGGCTACAATGAGCAGTTCTTC. The rearrangement uses TRBV7-2 and TRBJ2-1, with 14 bases matching TRBD2. Trimming took 1 base from V and 3 from J; bases not matched to a gene: 5. This CDR3 spans 18 amino acids. Germline V gene lookup returns CDR1 SGHTA and CDR2 FQGNSA.

The chain carries TRBV13 and TRBJ2-7; possible D gene TRBD2, 5 bases. Trimming removed 1 base at V and 5 bases at J, with 6 bases between. There are 12 residues in the CDR3. Germline assignment: CDR1 PRHDT and CDR2 FYEKMQ (reference sequence). CDR3 sequence (DNA): TGTGCCAGCAGCTTAGACGGGGACGAGCAGTACTTC. Translated, it gives CASSLDGDEQYF.

Concerning this clone itself: This sample also contains other DNA sequences that code for the same CDR3. V is TRBV30 and J is TRBJ2-2, with 8 positions matching TRBD1. V dropped 5 bases and J dropped 5; count of bases not matched to a gene: 1. The V gene's germline CDR1 is GTSNPN and CDR2 SVGIG (reference sequence). This CDR3 is 12 amino acids long. The CDR3 protein is CAWGQGTGELFF. The CDR3, as DNA: TGTGCCTGGGGACAGGGTACCGGGGAGCTGTTTTTT. Full variable domain (rest looked up from reference TRBV30 and TRBJ2-2): SQTIHQWPATLVQPVGSPLSLECTVEGTSNPNLYWYRQAAGRGLQLLFYSVGIGQISSEVPQNLSASRPQDRQFILSSKKLLLSDSGFYLCAWGQGTGELFFGEGSRLTVL.

The count of this clone is one. This chain joins TRBV27 and TRBJ2-7, with D hard to call. Trimming took 2 bases from V and 6 from J, leaving 20 bases between them. This CDR3 comprises 16 residues. Germline V gives CDR1 MNHEY, CDR2 SMNVEV (reference sequence). CDR3 sequence reads: CASSLNRPGPSGEQYF. The CDR3 DNA is TGTGCCAGCAGTTTAAATCGGCCAGGCCCTTCTGGCGAGCAGTACTTC.

This clone was found once. V and J are TRBV11-3 and TRBJ2-1; possibly TRBD1 for D (6 bases). Trimming removed 5 bases from V and 5 bases from J, with 19 bases in between. This CDR3 comprises 16 residues. Germline V gene sequence: CDR1 SGHNT, CDR2 YENEEA. Written as DNA, the CDR3 is TGTGCCAGCAGCCTGAGGGCAGGGGCAGGCGACAATGAGCAGTTCTTC. The encoded protein is CASSLRAGAGDNEQFF. Full variable domain (missing parts from reference TRBV11-3 and TRBJ2-1): EAGVVQSPRYKIIEKKQPVAFWCNPISGHNTLYWYLQNLGQGPELLIRYENEEAVDDSQLPKDRFSAERLKGVDSTLKIQPAELGDSAVYLCASSLRAGAGDNEQFFGPGTRLTVL.

The chain combines TRBV27 with TRBJ2-1, with 11 bases identical to TRBD2. Germline V lookup: CDR1 MNHEY, CDR2 SMNVEV (reference sequence). The CDR3 is 19 residues long. After removal of 4 bases from V and 2 bases from J, the junction contained 13 bases not matched to a gene. The DNA for the CDR3 is TGTGCCAGCAGTTCCACGGGAAAGACTAGCGGGAACACCTACAATGAGCAGTTCTTC. Translation gives CASSSTGKTSGNTYNEQFF.

This clone was recorded once. The chain combines TRBV4-1 with TRBJ1-5, with D hard to call. V was pared by 4 bases and J by 9 bases, with 19 bases between. The CDR3 is 15 amino acids. The germline V gene encodes CDR1 MGHRA and CDR2 YSYEKL. In DNA, the CDR3 is TGCGCCAGCAGCCTCGGAGAGGCGGAGCCTATGCCCCAGCATTTT. This gives the protein CASSLGEAEPMPQHF.

The V gene is TRBV4-1, the J gene TRBJ2-7, with D hard to call. This CDR3 spans 13 amino acids. Germline loops: CDR1 MGHRA, CDR2 YSYEKL. Trimming took off 1 base at V and 4 bases at J, with 8 bases between the two ends. CDR3 residues: CASSQVDRYEQYF. The CDR3 coding sequence is TGCGCCAGCAGCCAAGTGGACCGGTACGAGCAGTACTTC.

V usage is TRBV6-1 and J usage is TRBJ2-7; D gene ambiguous. Germline-derived CDR1 and CDR2 are MNHNS and SASEGT. V was pared by 2 bases and J by 3 bases, with 5 bases between. The CDR3 is 12 amino acids. DNA of the CDR3: TGTGCCAGCAGTGAATCCTACTACGAGCAGTACTTC. Residues: CASSESYYEQYF.

The chain uses TRBV6-1 and TRBJ1-6; 8 bases map to TRBD1. The germline gives CDR1 MNHNS, CDR2 SASEGT. V lost 10 bases to trimming and J lost 0 bases; unmatched junction nucleotides: 2. The CDR3 runs to 14 residues. The CDR3 DNA reads TGTGCCATTACAGGGGGCTCCTATAATTCACCCCTCCACTTT. Protein sequence: CAITGGSYNSPLHF.

J is TRBJ1-6 and V is TRBV2, with 8 bases lining up with TRBD1. The V gene's germline CDR1 is SNHLY and CDR2 FYNNEI. V trimming: 6 bases; J trimming: 7 bases; junction bases outside the gene matches: 5. This CDR3 has 14 residues. The CDR3 reads CASRVGQGNSPLHF. In DNA form, the CDR3 reads TGTGCCAGCAGGGTTGGACAGGGAAATTCACCCCTCCACTTT.

The table lists this clone with a count of one. The J gene is TRBJ2-3, the V gene TRBV7-2; TRBD2 agrees at 11 bases. This CDR3 is 18 amino acids long. The germline CDR1 and CDR2 sequences are SGHTA and FQGNSA. Trimming removed 5 bases from V and 5 bases from J; junction bases left unmatched: 15. CDR3 sequence reads: CASSRRISRLAGGDTQYF. For the CDR3, the DNA is TGTGCCAGCAGCCGAAGAATAAGCCGCCTAGCGGGAGGAGATACGCAGTATTTT.

The V call is TRBV4-1, the J call TRBJ1-3; no reliable D call. This CDR3 is built from 17 residues. V was shortened by 0 bases and J by 0 bases, with 12 bases between the two germline ends. Germline V gene sequence: CDR1 MGHRA, CDR2 YSYEKL. CDR3 DNA: TGCGCCAGCAGCCAAGATCAGGCAGCTAGCTCTGGAAACACCATATATTTT. Protein: CASSQDQAASSGNTIYF.

Only a few counts were recorded for this clone. The CDR3 DNA reads TGTGCCAGCAGGGGACGGGGGGTAACGCAGCCCCAGCATTTT. This encodes CASRGRGVTQPQHF. The chain is built from TRBV25-1 and TRBJ1-5; D is perhaps TRBD1 (5 bases). CDR1 is MGHDK, CDR2 SYGVNS, per germline. V was cut by 6 bases and J by 7 bases, with 16 bases left in between. This CDR3 has 14 amino acids.

Of note for this clone: Distinct nucleotide sequences in the sample also encode this CDR3. V is TRBV18 and J is TRBJ1-1, with D unclear. The CDR3 covers 12 residues. Germline lookup yields CDR1 KGHSH and CDR2 LQKENI. V was cut by 5 bases and J by 0 bases, with 4 bases left in between. The CDR3 loop reads CASSRVNTEAFF. The CDR3 coding sequence is TGTGCCAGCTCAAGGGTGAACACTGAAGCTTTCTTT.

V and J are TRBV5-1 and TRBJ2-5; D remains ambiguous. The V and J ends lost 4 bases and 1 base respectively, with 11 bases between them. The CDR3 length is 14 residues. The V gene's germline CDR1 is SGHRS and CDR2 YFSETQ. The CDR3 bases are TGCGCCAGCAGCAGGCAGCCGGGCCAAGAGACCCAGTACTTC. Encoded protein: CASSRQPGQETQYF.

Here the CDR3 DNA reads TGTGCCTTCTCGACAGGGACTAATTCACCCCTCCACTTT. Its translation is CAFSTGTNSPLHF. The genes are TRBV30 and TRBJ1-6, with 7 nucleotides matching TRBD1. V dropped 7 bases and J dropped 6; count of bases not matched to a gene: 6. CDR1 GTSNPN and CDR2 SVGIG come from the germline V gene (reference sequence). The CDR3 runs to 13 residues.

The chain employs TRBV12-5 and TRBJ2-5; D is possibly TRBD1 (7 bases). The CDR3 runs 13 residues. Germline V gives CDR1 LGHNT, CDR2 FRNRAP. Trimming removed 6 bases from V and 2 bases from J, with 10 bases in between. The CDR3 DNA sequence: TGTGCTAGTGGGACAGGGACTCAAGAGACCCAGTACTTC. This sequence encodes CASGTGTQETQYF.

V and J are TRBV6-5 and TRBJ1-2, with no clear D. This CDR3 region has 11 residues. Trimming took off 5 bases at V and 4 bases at J, with 5 bases between the two ends. Germline V gene data show CDR1 as MNHEY and CDR2 as SVGAGI. CDR3 protein: CASSAPYGYTF. In nucleotides, the CDR3 is TGTGCCAGCAGTGCCCCCTATGGCTACACCTTC.

V is TRBV6-5 and J is TRBJ2-2, with 10 positions matching TRBD2. Trimming at V came to 8 bases and at J to 4 bases, leaving 7 bases not matched to a gene. This CDR3 has 15 residues. From germline, CDR1 is MNHEY and CDR2 SVGAGI. The CDR3 loop is CASRAGGPVTGELFF. The CDR3 DNA reads as TGTGCCAGCCGAGCGGGGGGGCCGGTCACCGGGGAGCTGTTTTTT.

A few counts support this clone. This chain joins TRBV6-5 and TRBJ2-7; D may be TRBD2 (7 bases). Germline V gives CDR1 MNHEY, CDR2 SVGAGI. The length of the CDR3 is 15 residues. Trimming removed 8 bases at V and 2 bases at J, with 19 bases between. The CDR3 DNA is TGTGCCAGCTCCCGGGGGGAGGACAGTACCTACGAGCAGTACTTC. As protein: CASSRGEDSTYEQYF.

This chain uses TRBV5-1 with TRBJ2-7; D not certain. CDR1 is SGHRS and CDR2 is YFSETQ in the germline V gene. V shed 0 bases and J shed 4 bases, with 8 bases lying between them. The CDR3 totals 13 residues. The chain's CDR3 is CASSLALGYEQYF. CDR3 nucleotide sequence: TGCGCCAGCAGCTTGGCCCTGGGTTACGAGCAGTACTTC.

The chain carries TRBV25-1 and TRBJ1-6; 9 bases map to TRBD1. CDR3 length: 15 residues. CDR1 is MGHDK, CDR2 SYGVNS, per germline. V lost 4 bases, J lost 5 bases, and 3 bases stayed unmatched. CDR3: CASSVRTGDNSPLHF. The DNA of the CDR3 is TGTGCCAGCAGTGTCCGGACAGGGGATAATTCACCCCTCCACTTT. Full variable domain (rest looked up from reference TRBV25-1 and TRBJ1-6): EADIYQTPRYLVIGTGKKITLECSQTMGHDKMYWYQQDPGMELHLIHYSYGVNSTEKGDLSSESTVSRIRTEHFPLTLESARPSHTSQYLCASSVRTGDNSPLHFGNGTRLTVT.

The chain combines TRBV5-4 with TRBJ2-5; the match to TRBD2 covers 14 bases. Germline values: CDR1 SGHNT, CDR2 YYREEE (reference sequence). This CDR3 spans 16 amino acids. After removal of 4 bases from V and 9 bases from J, the junction contained 11 bases not matched to a gene. In DNA form, the CDR3 reads TGTGCCAGCAGCACCGGGACTAGCGGGGGCGAAAGGGCCCAGTACTTC. As protein: CASSTGTSGGERAQYF. The full variable domain, in which reference TRBV5-4 and TRBJ2-5 provide the parts outside the CDR3, is ETGVTQSPTHLIKTRGQQVTLRCSSQSGHNTVSWYQQALGQGPQFIFQYYREEENGRGNFPPRFSGLQFPNYSSELNVNALELDDSALYLCASSTGTSGGERAQYFGPGTRLLVL.

The J gene is TRBJ1-3, the V gene TRBV10-3, with TRBD1 matching over 9 bases. Trimming removed 7 bases from V and 2 bases from J; junction bases left unmatched: 6. The length of the CDR3 is 15 residues. CDR1 and CDR2 from the germline V gene are ENHRY and SYGVKD. Written as DNA, the CDR3 is TGTGCCATCACCGACGGACAGGGGCCTGGAAACACCATATATTTT. Translating gives CAITDGQGPGNTIYF.

The chain joins TRBV7-9 to TRBJ1-3; no clear D gene. Looked up from germline, CDR1 is SEHNR and CDR2 is FQNEAQ (reference sequence). The ends were cut back, 1 base at V and 0 bases at J, with 7 bases in the middle. This CDR3 region has 15 residues. The CDR3 DNA sequence: TGTGCCAGCAGCTTAGTGCGGTCCTCTGGAAACACCATATATTTT. Translating it yields CASSLVRSSGNTIYF. Full variable domain (rest looked up from reference TRBV7-9 and TRBJ1-3): DTGVSQNPRHKITKRGQNVTFRCDPISEHNRLYWYRQTLGQGPEFLTYFQNEAQLEKSRLLSDRFSAERPKGSFSTLEIQRTEQGDSAMYLCASSLVRSSGNTIYFGEGSWLTVV.